These T cell receptor beta chains were read from a single sample in a study of identical twins. Using its own MiXCR run on the 5' RACE reads, TCRdb lists one record per CDR3 protein. The sample shows around 490,000 distinct CDR3 sequences, approximately 20% of them seen only once. These same data were also listed under a study on yellow fever vaccine responses in identical twins.

Material for sequencing was CD4+ T cells sorted from blood. The receptors were sampled from a woman in her late teens or twenties in good health. Each CDR3 is given with its conserved first and last residue. The D gene is left open where the match is weak. Clone size is stated in some rows and not others, as once, few, many or a class when expanded.

TRBD2	TRBV9	few	TRBJ2-5	CASSASGGFPEAQYF	TGTGCCAGCAGCGCTAGCGGGGGCTTTCCGGAGGCCCAGTACTTC
-	TRBV28	few	TRBJ2-1	CASSSTRDIYNEQFF	TGTGCCAGCAGTTCCACCCGGGACATCTACAATGAGCAGTTCTTC
TRBD2	TRBV5-5	few	TRBJ2-1	CASSLVASGSYEQFF	TGTGCCAGCAGCTTGGTGGCTAGCGGGAGCTATGAGCAGTTCTTC
-	TRBV12-3/TRBV12-4	few	TRBJ2-2	CASRKNGGAGELFF	TGTGCCAGCAGGAAGAACGGCGGGGCCGGGGAGCTGTTTTTT
TRBD2	TRBV24-1	few	TRBJ2-7	CATSDPGGASGRHEQYF	TGTGCCACCAGTGACCCCGGGGGGGCTAGCGGGAGACACGAGCAGTACTTC
TRBD1	TRBV4-1	few	TRBJ1-6	CASSQPGQDNSPLHF	TGCGCCAGCAGCCAGCCGGGACAGGATAATTCACCCCTCCACTTT
TRBD1	TRBV6-1	-	TRBJ2-7	CASSRDRGAYEQYF	TGTGCCAGCAGCAGGGACAGGGGCGCGTACGAGCAGTACTTC
-	TRBV11-3	few	TRBJ1-1	CASSPGSGKIATEAFF	TGTGCCAGCAGCCCCGGCTCAGGGAAAATCGCGACTGAAGCTTTCTTT
-	TRBV5-1	few	TRBJ2-2	CASSLVSAGELFF	TGCGCCAGCAGCTTGGTGTCGGCCGGGGAGCTGTTTTTT
-	TRBV2	few	TRBJ1-6	CASTADHNSPLHF	TGTGCCAGCACGGCGGACCATAATTCACCCCTCCACTTT
TRBD2	TRBV12-3/TRBV12-4	few	TRBJ2-2	CASGRRESMNTGELFF	TGTGCCAGCGGCCGGCGGGAGTCAATGAACACCGGGGAGCTGTTTTTT
-	TRBV11-2	few	TRBJ2-1	CASSLEGVSREQFF	TGTGCCAGCAGCTTAGAAGGTGTGAGCCGAGAGCAGTTCTTC
-	TRBV5-1	few	TRBJ1-6	CASSLYGGTGSGSPLHF	TGCGCCAGCAGCTTGTATGGGGGAACAGGCTCAGGTTCACCCCTCCACTTT
TRBD1	TRBV3-1	few	TRBJ1-4	CASSPDAQGEKLFF	TGTGCCAGCAGCCCCGACGCACAGGGGGAAAAACTGTTTTTT
TRBD2	TRBV20-1	few	TRBJ2-7	CSARDGLAGNPYEQYF	TGCAGTGCTAGAGACGGACTAGCGGGCAACCCCTACGAGCAGTACTTC
-	TRBV6-1	few	TRBJ1-1	CASREGVPFF	TGTGCCAGCAGAGAGGGGGTTCCTTTCTTT
-	TRBV4-2	-	TRBJ1-4	CASSQTQTRVVRMSTNEKLFF	TGTGCCAGCAGCCAAACTCAAACAAGGGTGGTCCGAATGTCAACTAATGAAAAACTGTTTTTT
-	TRBV28	few	TRBJ1-5	CASSLRSGNQPQHF	TGTGCCAGCAGTTTACGGTCAGGCAATCAGCCCCAGCATTTT
TRBD2	TRBV12-3/TRBV12-4	-	TRBJ2-5	CASSLVAAGGQETQYF	TGTGCCAGCAGTTTAGTGGCAGCGGGAGGACAAGAGACCCAGTACTTC
TRBD2	TRBV9	-	TRBJ2-2	CASSASGSAGELFF	TGTGCCAGCAGCGCAAGCGGGAGCGCCGGGGAGCTGTTTTTT
-	TRBV20-1	-	TRBJ1-4	CSARGEKLFF	TGCAGTGCTAGAGGAGAAAAACTGTTTTTT
-	TRBV20-1	few	TRBJ1-2	CSARDAGYGYTF	TGCAGTGCTAGAGATGCGGGATATGGCTACACCTTC
-	TRBV9	-	TRBJ2-5	CASSTLANQETQYF	TGTGCCAGCAGCACCCTAGCGAACCAAGAGACCCAGTACTTC
TRBD2	TRBV20-1	-	TRBJ2-1	CSDGLAGGNEQFF	TGCAGTGACGGACTAGCGGGAGGGAATGAGCAGTTCTTC
TRBD1	TRBV7-9	-	TRBJ2-3	CASSKDRGGWDTQYF	TGTGCCAGCAGCAAGGACAGGGGTGGGTGGGATACGCAGTATTTT
-	TRBV3-1	medium-sized	TRBJ2-1	CASSRLGRNEQFF	TGTGCCAGCAGCCGATTGGGACGAAATGAGCAGTTCTTC
-	TRBV24-1	-	TRBJ2-3	CATSDFRVRTDTQYF	TGTGCCACCAGTGATTTCCGAGTTCGCACAGATACGCAGTATTTT
TRBD2	TRBV24-1	few	TRBJ2-2	CATSDTRASGSNTGELFF	TGTGCCACCAGTGACACCCGGGCTAGCGGGTCGAACACCGGGGAGCTGTTTTTT
TRBD1	TRBV19	few	TRBJ2-1	CASSIDGTGFTYNEQFF	TGTGCCAGTAGTATAGACGGGACAGGCTTCACCTACAATGAGCAGTTCTTC
-	TRBV11-2	-	TRBJ2-7	CASSLSPPSSYEQYF	TGTGCCAGCAGCCTGAGTCCCCCGAGCTCCTACGAGCAGTACTTC
TRBD1	TRBV3-1	few	TRBJ1-1	CASSQAGQGNTEAFF	TGTGCCAGCAGCCAAGCGGGACAGGGAAACACTGAAGCTTTCTTT
-	TRBV28	few	TRBJ1-2	CASSLDIPVRDYGYTF	TGTGCCAGCAGCCTAGACATCCCGGTGCGGGACTATGGCTACACCTTC
-	TRBV12-3/TRBV12-4	-	TRBJ2-2	CASSPTPANTGELFF	TGTGCCAGCAGTCCGACACCCGCGAACACCGGGGAGCTGTTTTTT
TRBD2	TRBV14	-	TRBJ2-7	CASSQDRSSGRKQYF	TGTGCCAGCAGCCAAGATCGGTCTAGCGGTCGGAAGCAGTACTTC
TRBD2	TRBV10-3	-	TRBJ2-3	CAISGGGGFGDTQYF	TGTGCCATCAGTGGAGGCGGGGGTTTCGGAGATACGCAGTATTTT
-	TRBV28	-	TRBJ2-3	CASSLGLVGSGTDTQYF	TGTGCCAGCAGTTTGGGTTTGGTGGGGTCCGGCACAGATACGCAGTATTTT
TRBD1	TRBV29-1	few	TRBJ1-4	CSVQQGVNEKLFF	TGCAGCGTGCAACAGGGGGTTAATGAAAAACTGTTTTTT
-	TRBV20-1	-	TRBJ1-5	CSARDPRGGGQPQHF	TGCAGTGCTAGAGATCCGCGGGGGGGAGGTCAGCCCCAGCATTTT
TRBD2	TRBV5-6	-	TRBJ2-1	CASSLMPGLENEQFF	TGTGCCAGCAGCTTGATGCCGGGACTAGAAAATGAGCAGTTCTTC
TRBD1	TRBV5-1	-	TRBJ1-1	CASSFNSGGSTEAFF	TGCGCCAGCAGCTTTAACTCAGGGGGCTCGACTGAAGCTTTCTTT
-	TRBV2	many	TRBJ2-5	CASINHPNQETQYF	TGTGCCAGCATTAACCACCCAAACCAAGAGACCCAGTACTTC
TRBD2	TRBV20-1	-	TRBJ2-1	CSAIGRASYNEQFF	TGCAGTGCTATCGGGAGGGCCTCCTACAATGAGCAGTTCTTC
-	TRBV29-1	-	TRBJ2-2	CSVVGIPPNTGELFF	TGCAGCGTTGTCGGAATACCCCCGAACACCGGGGAGCTGTTTTTT
TRBD2	TRBV12-3/TRBV12-4	few	TRBJ2-1	CASSSGTRRYNEQFF	TGTGCCAGCAGCTCCGGGACTAGGCGGTACAATGAGCAGTTCTTC
-	TRBV20-1	few	TRBJ2-7	CSASLTTRGSFEQYF	TGCAGTGCTAGCTTGACGACTAGAGGTTCCTTCGAGCAGTACTTC
TRBD1	TRBV20-1	-	TRBJ2-5	CSANPRTGGRETQYF	TGCAGTGCTAACCCACGGACAGGGGGCCGAGAGACCCAGTACTTC
-	TRBV6-5	-	TRBJ2-2	CASSYSGLGADTGELFF	TGTGCCAGCAGTTACTCGGGACTCGGGGCGGACACCGGGGAGCTGTTTTTT
-	TRBV4-1	few	TRBJ2-1	CASSQVFTPGYNEQFF	TGCGCCAGCAGCCAAGTCTTCACCCCGGGGTACAATGAGCAGTTCTTC
-	TRBV15	few	TRBJ1-2	CATSRAPAGVVNGYTF	TGTGCCACCAGCAGAGCCCCGGCAGGGGTGGTAAATGGCTACACCTTC
TRBD1	TRBV4-2	few	TRBJ2-5	CASSDGTEQETQYF	TGTGCCAGCAGCGACGGGACAGAACAAGAGACCCAGTACTTC